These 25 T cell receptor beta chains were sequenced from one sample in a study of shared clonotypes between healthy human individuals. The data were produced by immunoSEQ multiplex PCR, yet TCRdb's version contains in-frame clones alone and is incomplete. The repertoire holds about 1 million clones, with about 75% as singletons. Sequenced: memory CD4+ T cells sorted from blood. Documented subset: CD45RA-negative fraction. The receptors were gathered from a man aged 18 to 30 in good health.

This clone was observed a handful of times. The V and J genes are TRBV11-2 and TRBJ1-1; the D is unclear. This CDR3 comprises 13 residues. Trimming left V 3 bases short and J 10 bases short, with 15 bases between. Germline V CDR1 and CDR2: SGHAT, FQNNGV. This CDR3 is CASSFGYTFGAFF. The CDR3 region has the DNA TGTGCCAGCAGCTTCGGATACACGTTTGGAGCTTTCTTT.

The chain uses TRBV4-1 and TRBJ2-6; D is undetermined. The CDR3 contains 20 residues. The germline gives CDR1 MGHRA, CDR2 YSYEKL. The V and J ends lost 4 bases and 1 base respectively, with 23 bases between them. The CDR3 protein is CASSREAAGRAGSGANVLTF. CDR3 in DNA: TGCGCCAGCAGCCGAGAGGCGGCAGGCCGGGCTGGGTCTGGGGCCAACGTCCTGACTTTC.

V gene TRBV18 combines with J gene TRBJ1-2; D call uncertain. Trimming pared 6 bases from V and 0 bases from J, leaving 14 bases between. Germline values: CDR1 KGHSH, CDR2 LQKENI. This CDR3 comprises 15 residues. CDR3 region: CASSPAWAPNYGYTF. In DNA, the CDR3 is TGTGCCAGCTCCCCTGCTTGGGCTCCTAACTATGGCTACACCTTC.

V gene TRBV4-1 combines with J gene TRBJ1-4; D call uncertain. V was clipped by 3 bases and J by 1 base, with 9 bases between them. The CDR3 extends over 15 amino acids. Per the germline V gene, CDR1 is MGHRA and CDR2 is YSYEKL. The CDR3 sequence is CASSHPRKTNEKLFF. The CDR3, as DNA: TGCGCCAGCAGCCACCCCCGGAAAACTAATGAAAAACTGTTTTTT.

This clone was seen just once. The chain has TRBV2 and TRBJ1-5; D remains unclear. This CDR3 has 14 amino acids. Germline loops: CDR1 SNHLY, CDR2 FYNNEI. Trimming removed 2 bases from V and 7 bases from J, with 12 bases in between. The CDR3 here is CASSEIGQKQPQHF. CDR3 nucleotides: TGTGCCAGCAGTGAAATCGGGCAGAAGCAGCCCCAGCATTTT.

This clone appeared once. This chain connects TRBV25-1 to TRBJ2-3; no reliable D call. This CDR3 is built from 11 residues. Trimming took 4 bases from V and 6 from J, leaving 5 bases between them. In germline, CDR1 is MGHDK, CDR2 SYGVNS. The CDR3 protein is CASSGRDTQYF. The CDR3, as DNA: TGTGCCAGCAGTGGCAGGGATACGCAGTATTTT. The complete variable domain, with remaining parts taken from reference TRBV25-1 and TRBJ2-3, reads EADIYQTPRYLVIGTGKKITLECSQTMGHDKMYWYQQDPGMELHLIHYSYGVNSTEKGDLSSESTVSRIRTEHFPLTLESARPSHTSQYLCASSGRDTQYFGPGTRLTVL.

CDR3 protein: CASSPRTSGYNEQFF. The CDR3 nucleotides read TGTGCCAGCAGTCCCCGGACTAGCGGTTACAATGAGCAGTTCTTC. This rearrangement joins TRBV28 to TRBJ2-1; 10 positions agree with TRBD2. The germline CDR1 and CDR2 sequences are MDHEN and SYDVKM. Germline trimming cut 5 bases from V and 4 bases from J; bases unmatched to any gene: 5. This CDR3 contains 15 residues.

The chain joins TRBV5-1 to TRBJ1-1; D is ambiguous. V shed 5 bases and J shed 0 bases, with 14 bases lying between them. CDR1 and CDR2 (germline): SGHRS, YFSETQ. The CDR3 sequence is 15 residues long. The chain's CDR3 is CASREEEYLNTEAFF. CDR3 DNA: TGCGCCAGCAGAGAGGAGGAGTACCTGAACACTGAAGCTTTCTTT.

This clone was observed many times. Here the CDR3 reads CASSQDIAGFRFF. CDR3 DNA: TGTGCCAGCAGCCAAGATATAGCTGGGTTTAGGTTCTTC. The V gene is TRBV14, the J gene TRBJ2-1; D gene uncertain. This CDR3 has 13 amino acids. The germline CDR1 and CDR2 sequences are SGHDN and FVKESK. V lost 0 bases to trimming and J lost 15 bases, with 15 bases between them.

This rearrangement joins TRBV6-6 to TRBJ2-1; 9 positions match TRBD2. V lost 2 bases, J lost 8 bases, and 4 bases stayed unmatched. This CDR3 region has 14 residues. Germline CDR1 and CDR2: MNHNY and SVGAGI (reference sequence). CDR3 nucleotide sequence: TGTGCCAGCAGTTACGGGCGGGAGGGTTATGAGCAGTTCTTC. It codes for CASSYGREGYEQFF.

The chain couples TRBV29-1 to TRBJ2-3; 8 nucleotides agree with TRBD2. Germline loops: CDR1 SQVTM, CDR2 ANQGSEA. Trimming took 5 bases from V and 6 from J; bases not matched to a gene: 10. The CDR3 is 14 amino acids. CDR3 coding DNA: TGCAGCGTTCCCAGGGGTAGCGGGGTGGATACGCAGTATTTT. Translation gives CSVPRGSGVDTQYF.

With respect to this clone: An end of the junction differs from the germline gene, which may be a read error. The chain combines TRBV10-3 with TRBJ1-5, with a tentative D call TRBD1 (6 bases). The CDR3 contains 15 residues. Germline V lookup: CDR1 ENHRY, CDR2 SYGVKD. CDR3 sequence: CASSGGGLGNQPQHF. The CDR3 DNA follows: TGTGCCAGCAGTGGTGGGGGCTTAGGCAATCAGCCCCAGCATTTT.

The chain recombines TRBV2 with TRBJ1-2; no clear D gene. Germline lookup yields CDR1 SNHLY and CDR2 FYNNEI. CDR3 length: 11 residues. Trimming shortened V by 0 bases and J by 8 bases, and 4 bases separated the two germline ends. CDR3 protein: CASSEASGYTF. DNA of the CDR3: TGTGCCAGCAGTGAAGCTTCCGGCTACACCTTC.

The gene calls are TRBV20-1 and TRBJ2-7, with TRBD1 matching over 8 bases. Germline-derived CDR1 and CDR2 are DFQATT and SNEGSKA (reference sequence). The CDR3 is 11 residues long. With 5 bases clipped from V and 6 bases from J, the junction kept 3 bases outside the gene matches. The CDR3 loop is CSAATGVEQYF. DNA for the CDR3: TGCAGTGCTGCGACAGGGGTCGAGCAGTACTTC.

The CDR3 DNA reads TGTGCCAGCAGCCCTCGACAGTTCACAGATACGCAGTATTTT. This gives the protein CASSPRQFTDTQYF. This chain joins TRBV14 and TRBJ2-3, with D possibly matching TRBD1 (5 bases). Germline CDR1 is SGHDN and CDR2 is FVKESK. Trimming removed 4 bases from V and 2 bases from J, with 10 bases in between. The CDR3 consists of 14 residues.

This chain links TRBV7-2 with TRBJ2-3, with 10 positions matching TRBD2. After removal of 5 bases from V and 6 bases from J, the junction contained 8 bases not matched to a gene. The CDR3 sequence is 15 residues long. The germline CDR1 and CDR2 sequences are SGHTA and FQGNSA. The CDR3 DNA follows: TGTGCCAGCAGCCAAAGGGCTAGCGGGAGTGATACGCAGTATTTT. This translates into CASSQRASGSDTQYF. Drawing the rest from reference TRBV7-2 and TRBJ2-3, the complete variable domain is GAGVSQSPSNKVTEKGKDVELRCDPISGHTALYWYRQSLGQGLEFLIYFQGNSAPDKSGLPSDRFSAERTGGSVSTLTIQRTQQEDSAVYLCASSQRASGSDTQYFGPGTRLTVL.

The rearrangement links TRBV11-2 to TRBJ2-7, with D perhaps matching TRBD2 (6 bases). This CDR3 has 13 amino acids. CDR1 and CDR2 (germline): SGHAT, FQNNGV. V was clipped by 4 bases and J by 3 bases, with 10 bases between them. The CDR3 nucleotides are TGTGCCAGCAGCTGGGACTCCAACTACGAGCAGTACTTC. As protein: CASSWDSNYEQYF.

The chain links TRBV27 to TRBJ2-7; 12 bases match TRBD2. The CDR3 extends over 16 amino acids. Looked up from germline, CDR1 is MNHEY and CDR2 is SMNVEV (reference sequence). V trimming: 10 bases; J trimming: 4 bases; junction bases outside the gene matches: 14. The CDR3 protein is CATIRASGRAVYEQYF. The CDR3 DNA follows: TGTGCCACCATACGGGCTAGCGGGAGGGCCGTTTACGAGCAGTACTTC.

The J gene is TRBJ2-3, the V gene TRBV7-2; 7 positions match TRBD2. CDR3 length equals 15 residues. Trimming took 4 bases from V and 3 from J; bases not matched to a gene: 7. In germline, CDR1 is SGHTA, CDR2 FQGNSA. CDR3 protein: CASSSIGRWTDTQYF. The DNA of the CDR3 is TGTGCCAGCAGCTCCATCGGGAGGTGGACAGATACGCAGTATTTT.

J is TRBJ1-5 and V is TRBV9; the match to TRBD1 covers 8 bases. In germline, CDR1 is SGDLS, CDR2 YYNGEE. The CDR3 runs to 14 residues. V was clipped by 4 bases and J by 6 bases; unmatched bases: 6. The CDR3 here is CASSPAGGSQPQHF. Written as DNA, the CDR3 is TGTGCCAGCAGCCCAGCAGGGGGCAGTCAGCCCCAGCATTTT.

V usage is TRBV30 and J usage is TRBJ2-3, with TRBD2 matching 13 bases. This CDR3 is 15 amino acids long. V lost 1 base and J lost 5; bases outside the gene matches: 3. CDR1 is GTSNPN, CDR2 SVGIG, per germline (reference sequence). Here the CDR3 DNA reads TGTGCCTGGAGTGGGACTAGCGGGAGTATAGATACGCAGTATTTT. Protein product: CAWSGTSGSIDTQYF.

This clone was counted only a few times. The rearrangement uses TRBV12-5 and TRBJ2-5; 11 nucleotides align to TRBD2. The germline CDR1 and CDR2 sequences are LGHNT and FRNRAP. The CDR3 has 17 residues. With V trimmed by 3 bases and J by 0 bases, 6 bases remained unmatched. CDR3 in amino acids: CASGFQGLADYQETQYF. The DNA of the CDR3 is TGTGCTAGTGGTTTCCAGGGACTAGCGGACTACCAAGAGACCCAGTACTTC.

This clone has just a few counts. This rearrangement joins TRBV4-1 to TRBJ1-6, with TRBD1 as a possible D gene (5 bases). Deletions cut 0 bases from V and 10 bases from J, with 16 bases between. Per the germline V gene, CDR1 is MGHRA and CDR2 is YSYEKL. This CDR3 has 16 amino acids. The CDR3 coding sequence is TGCGCCAGCAGCCAAGAAACCGGGGGAAGGCAATCACCCCTCCACTTT. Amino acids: CASSQETGGRQSPLHF.

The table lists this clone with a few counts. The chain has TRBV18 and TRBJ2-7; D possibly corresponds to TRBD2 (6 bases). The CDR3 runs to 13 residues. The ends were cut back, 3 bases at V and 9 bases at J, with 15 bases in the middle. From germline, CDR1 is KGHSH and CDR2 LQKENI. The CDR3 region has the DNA TGTGCCAGCTCACCTTCGGGCCCGGGGGTGCAGTACTTC. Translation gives CASSPSGPGVQYF.

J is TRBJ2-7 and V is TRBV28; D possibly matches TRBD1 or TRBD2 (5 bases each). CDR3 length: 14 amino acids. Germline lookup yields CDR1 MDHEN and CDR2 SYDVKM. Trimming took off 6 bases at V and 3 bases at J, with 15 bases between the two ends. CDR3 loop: CASRSGTKRYEQYF. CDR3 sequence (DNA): TGTGCCAGCAGGTCCGGGACCAAGCGCTACGAGCAGTACTTC.